The text below deals with one T cell receptor (beta chain). Antigen: not known. Nominal health characterized the donors when sampled, though unrecorded immune exposures were likely. This specimen belongs to a study of cytomegalovirus exposure and HLA in healthy donors. V lost 0 bases to trimming and J lost 7 bases, with 15 bases between them. The CDR3 loop spans 15 amino acids. From germline, CDR1 is KGHSH and CDR2 LQKENI. The primer mix had 60 Vbeta and 13 Jbeta primers. Generated by immunoSEQ multiplex PCR, the TCRdb table keeps only in-frame clones and is missing some. The table lists about 76,000 clones, with about 4.5% in the top ten. Study-level results: Researchers had no immune exposure information except CMV serostatus available.

The sequencing input was PBMCs. The V gene is TRBV18, the J gene TRBJ1-2, with no clear D. The sequence was collected from a middle-aged woman in good health and CMV-seropositive. CDR3 sequence reads: CASSPPSTEASGYTF. The CDR3 bases are TGTGCCAGCTCACCACCGAGCACGGAGGCTAGTGGCTACACCTTC.